This T cell receptor (beta chain) was profiled in a study of T cells in Graves' hyperthyroidism and ophthalmopathy. Germline V gene lookup returns CDR1 LNHDA and CDR2 SQIVND (reference sequence). With 2 bases removed from V and 6 bases from J, the gap between germline ends came to 8 bases. The CDR3 consists of 13 residues. This clonotype was counted ten times or more. Amplification of TCR beta CDR3 regions was performed using RNA transcripts as template. The HTBI primer set was used in a first-round RT-PCR of the TCR CDR3. TCRdb reprocessed the multiplex PCR reads via MiXCR and lists one record per CDR3 protein. This table has about 760,000 distinct CDR3 sequences, roughly 32% appearing once.

The clonotype originates from a woman aged 40 to 50 with Graves' hyperthyroidism. The V gene is TRBV19, the J gene TRBJ1-5, with a weak D call TRBD1 (5 bases). The sequenced material came from blood. The CDR3 DNA sequence: TGTGCCAGTAGTATATCAGGGACTCAGCCCCAGCATTTT. Its translation is CASSISGTQPQHF.